These 29 T cell receptor beta chains were all obtained from the same sample, sequenced in a study of shared clonotypes between healthy human individuals. Measured with immunoSEQ multiplex PCR; TCRdb has only the in-frame clones, and not every one. The sample records about 520,000 clones, 65% to 85% being singletons. The source material was PBMCs. These receptors were collected from a woman in her thirties or forties in good health. Some clones in this sample may be carry-over from other donors' samples.

CDR3 coding DNA: TGTGCCAGCAGCACGGAGCCCCAGCATTTT. Protein product: CASSTEPQHF. This rearrangement joins TRBV21-1 to TRBJ1-5. TRBV21-1 is a recognized pseudogene. CDR3 size: 10 residues.

This rearrangement joins TRBV9 to TRBJ1-5; D is undetermined. This CDR3 spans 14 amino acids. Trimming took off 0 bases at V and 6 bases at J, with 10 bases between the two ends. CDR1 and CDR2 from the germline V gene are SGDLS and YYNGEE. The CDR3 here is CASSVGPSGQPQHF. For the CDR3, the DNA is TGTGCCAGCAGCGTAGGTCCCTCGGGTCAGCCCCAGCATTTT.

This clone was seen a single time. A far bigger clonotype differs at one base, so this is likely a read error. Within the sample, other DNA sequences also encode this same CDR3. This chain links TRBV28 with TRBJ1-1, with D uncertain. This CDR3 region has 14 residues. Germline V gene data show CDR1 as MDHEN and CDR2 as SYDVKM. Trimming stripped 5 bases from V and 1 base from J, with 11 bases between. In DNA form, the CDR3 reads TGTGCCAGCAGTAGCTCAGGTGGGAACACTGAAGCTTTCTTT. Protein: CASSSSGGNTEAFF.

This clone came up a few times. V and J are TRBV5-4 and TRBJ1-1; tentatively, D is TRBD1 (5 bases). The germline gives CDR1 SGHNT, CDR2 YYREEE (reference sequence). The CDR3 extends over 15 amino acids. V was pared by 1 base and J by 4 bases, with 14 bases between. CDR3 in DNA: TGTGCCAGCAGCTTGCTGACAGCCCAAGGCACTGAAGCTTTCTTT. It yields the protein CASSLLTAQGTEAFF.

The J gene is TRBJ1-2, the V gene TRBV19; 7 bases align to TRBD1. Germline CDR1 reads LNHDA; CDR2 reads SQIVND (reference sequence). This CDR3 contains 16 residues. The ends lost 5 bases at V and 0 bases at J; junction bases unmatched: 9. This CDR3 is CASSVRQGPTNYGYTF. CDR3 bases: TGTGCCAGTAGTGTCAGACAGGGACCAACTAACTATGGCTACACCTTC.

Comment on this clone: This likely reflects a read error, since a far larger clone is one base away. The gene calls are TRBV2 and TRBJ1-5; TRBD1 might be the D (5 bases). CDR3 length: 14 residues. Between the trimmed V and J ends, which lost 8 bases and 6 bases, there was a span of 17 bases. Germline loops: CDR1 SNHLY, CDR2 FYNNEI. The CDR3 bases are TGTGCCAGCTGCCCGGGGGGGGAGGCTCAGCCCCAGCATTTT. Translated: CASCPGGEAQPQHF.

This clone was seen a handful of times. The V gene is TRBV5-6, the J gene TRBJ2-7; TRBD1 aligns across 10 bases. The CDR3 loop spans 15 amino acids. Looked up from germline, CDR1 is SGHDT and CDR2 is YYEEEE. With 3 bases clipped from V and 5 bases from J, the junction kept 8 bases outside the gene matches. CDR3: CASSSGTGELDEQYF. The CDR3 bases are TGTGCCAGCAGCTCGGGGACAGGGGAACTGGACGAGCAGTACTTC.

J is TRBJ2-3 and V is TRBV27; D gene uncertain. This CDR3 is 13 amino acids long. Germline CDR1 MNHEY, CDR2 SMNVEV (reference sequence). The V end lost 5 bases, the J end lost 0 bases, and 6 bases lay between the germline ends. CDR3 region: CASSITSTDTQYF. As DNA, the CDR3 is TGTGCCAGCAGTATTACAAGCACAGATACGCAGTATTTT.

The genes are TRBV21-1 and TRBJ1-1; whether TRBD1, the table's D call, matches the DNA was not checked. TRBV21-1 is described as a pseudogene. This CDR3 region has 17 residues. The chain's CDR3 is CASSKVLRQGMDTEAFF. The CDR3 coding sequence is TGTGCCAGCAGCAAAGTGTTACGACAGGGGATGGACACTGAAGCTTTCTTT.

The rearrangement uses TRBV11-2 and TRBJ2-5, with D possibly being TRBD1 (6 bases). Germline lookup yields CDR1 SGHAT and CDR2 FQNNGV. The V gene lost 1 base and the J gene lost 4 bases, with 10 bases spanning the gap. This CDR3 has 14 residues. The CDR3 is CASSLGTGLETQYF. The CDR3 DNA reads as TGTGCCAGCAGCTTAGGTACAGGGTTAGAGACCCAGTACTTC.

This clone was observed a few times. This sequence joins TRBV15 and TRBJ2-7; D is unclear. V gave up 1 base and J gave up 0 bases, with 7 bases separating them. Germline V gene lookup returns CDR1 LNHNV and CDR2 YYDKDF (reference sequence). The CDR3 spans 14 residues. The CDR3 protein is CATSRGINSYEQYF. CDR3 bases: TGTGCCACCAGCAGAGGCATTAACTCCTACGAGCAGTACTTC.

This chain joins TRBV5-1 and TRBJ2-1, with 9 bases matching TRBD1. The CDR3 contains 16 residues. The J segment lost 2 bases and the V segment lost 2 bases, leaving 5 bases of the junction unmatched. Germline loops: CDR1 SGHRS, CDR2 YFSETQ. The CDR3 reads CASSFGTGYAYNEQFF. The DNA of the CDR3 is TGCGCCAGCAGCTTCGGGACAGGGTATGCCTACAATGAGCAGTTCTTC.

V usage is TRBV19 and J usage is TRBJ1-1; D ambiguous. The CDR3 has 15 amino acids. Germline V CDR1 and CDR2: LNHDA, SQIVND (reference sequence). With 4 bases removed from V and 3 bases from J, the gap between germline ends came to 15 bases. CDR3 nucleotide sequence: TGTGCCAGTAGTAGTGAAATTCCCCCTCACACTGAAGCTTTCTTT. Translating it yields CASSSEIPPHTEAFF. The whole variable domain, filled in from reference TRBV19 and TRBJ1-1, reads DGGITQSPKYLFRKEGQNVTLSCEQNLNHDAMYWYRQDPGQGLRLIYYSQIVNDFQKGDIAEGYSVSREKKESFPLTVTSAQKNPTAFYLCASSSEIPPHTEAFFGQGTRLTVV.

This clone was seen a handful of times. The genes are TRBV11-2 and TRBJ2-7, with D perhaps matching TRBD1 or TRBD2 (5 bases each). The CDR3 totals 15 residues. V was trimmed by 5 bases and J by 5 bases, leaving 19 bases between them. Germline V gene data show CDR1 as SGHAT and CDR2 as FQNNGV. The CDR3 protein is CASSPRDLTVHEQYF. The CDR3 DNA reads TGTGCCAGCAGCCCCCGGGACCTGACGGTTCACGAGCAGTACTTC.

This chain uses TRBV10-3 with TRBJ1-5; TRBD1 matches 8 bases. Germline loops: CDR1 ENHRY, CDR2 SYGVKD. This CDR3 is 15 amino acids long. The V gene end was trimmed by 10 bases and the J gene end by 1 base; junction bases not matched to a gene: 9. The CDR3 loop is CATAGTGQSNQPQHF. The CDR3 DNA reads as TGTGCCACCGCCGGGACAGGTCAAAGCAATCAGCCCCAGCATTTT.

This clone was recorded only once. The chain links TRBV18 to TRBJ2-1; D uncertain. Germline values: CDR1 KGHSH, CDR2 LQKENI. This CDR3 is 12 amino acids long. V gave up 6 bases and J gave up 10 bases, with 13 bases separating them. CDR3 coding DNA: TGTGCCAGCTCTCCCAACGTTGGGGAGCAGTTCTTC. This gives the protein CASSPNVGEQFF.

The chain couples TRBV27 to TRBJ2-1, with 7 bases aligning to TRBD1. Germline trimming cut 7 bases from V and 9 bases from J; bases unmatched to any gene: 12. CDR3 length: 14 residues. CDR1 and CDR2 from the germline V gene are MNHEY and SMNVEV (reference sequence). The CDR3 spells CASNMDRLRGEQFF. As DNA, the CDR3 is TGTGCCAGCAACATGGACAGGCTTCGTGGTGAGCAGTTCTTC.

The chain has TRBV19 and TRBJ2-3; D possibly corresponds to TRBD1 (5 bases). The germline V gene has CDR1 LNHDA and CDR2 SQIVND (reference sequence). Trimming took 6 bases from V and 4 from J, leaving 14 bases between them. This CDR3 comprises 14 residues. DNA of the CDR3: TGTGCCAGTAGGACCGGACACAGCGCAGATACGCAGTATTTT. Translating gives CASRTGHSADTQYF.

The genes are TRBV29-1 and TRBJ2-2; no clear D gene. The V gene's germline CDR1 is SQVTM and CDR2 ANQGSEA. Trimming pared 4 bases from V and 4 bases from J, leaving 7 bases between. The CDR3 spans 12 residues. Written as DNA, the CDR3 is TGCAGCGTTGTTATCAGCACCGGGGAGCTGTTTTTT. It specifies CSVVISTGELFF.

This chain connects TRBV29-1 to TRBJ2-5; TRBD2 agrees at 11 bases. The junction had 4 bases not matched to a gene; V was cut back by 8 bases and J by 2 bases. The germline V gene has CDR1 SQVTM and CDR2 ANQGSEA. This CDR3 has 13 residues. CDR3 bases: TGCAGCTTCCTAGCGGGAGGACAAGAGACCCAGTACTTC. It yields the protein CSFLAGGQETQYF.

To note about this clone: A far larger clone is off by one base, so a read error is likely. Additional DNA sequences in this sample encode the identical CDR3. The chain has TRBV7-8 and TRBJ2-1; D remains ambiguous. This CDR3 comprises 15 residues. The germline V gene encodes CDR1 SGHVS and CDR2 FQNEAQ. For the CDR3, the DNA is TGTGCCAGCAGTTTAGTTCCAGAGGCCTACAATGAGCAGTTCTTC. This gives the protein CASSLVPEAYNEQFF.

This chain uses TRBV7-2 with TRBJ2-1, with D unclear. The CDR3 is made up of 16 amino acids. The V gene's germline CDR1 is SGHTA and CDR2 FQGNSA. Trimming left V 5 bases short and J 0 bases short, with 14 bases between. As DNA, the CDR3 is TGTGCCAGCAGCCTCCGCGCAGGAAGCTCCTACAATGAGCAGTTCTTC. Translating it yields CASSLRAGSSYNEQFF.

The rearrangement joins TRBV5-1 to TRBJ2-1; TRBD2 is a possible D gene (5 bases). CDR1 and CDR2 from the germline V gene are SGHRS and YFSETQ. The CDR3 has 16 amino acids. V lost 0 bases and J lost 8, with 18 bases in between. CDR3: CASSLGLASFGDEQFF. The CDR3 nucleotides read TGCGCCAGCAGCTTGGGTTTGGCTAGCTTCGGCGATGAGCAGTTCTTC.

The rearrangement joins TRBV5-1 to TRBJ1-2, with TRBD1 matching 8 bases. V lost 7 bases, J lost 4 bases, and 9 bases stayed unmatched. The CDR3 loop spans 14 amino acids. Germline V gives CDR1 SGHRS, CDR2 YFSETQ. CDR3 in amino acids: CASQTGGSLYGYTF. The DNA of the CDR3 is TGCGCCAGCCAAACAGGGGGATCACTCTATGGCTACACCTTC.

The chain uses TRBV28 and TRBJ1-2, with 9 bases identical to TRBD1. Looked up from germline, CDR1 is MDHEN and CDR2 is SYDVKM. The CDR3 runs to 15 residues. The V segment lost 5 bases and the J segment 6 bases; nucleotides outside the gene matches: 10. This chain's CDR3 is CASSRLTDRGNGYTF. The DNA of the CDR3 is TGTGCCAGCAGTAGACTGACGGACAGGGGTAATGGCTACACCTTC.

To note about this clone: Other DNA sequences in the sample encode the same CDR3. This chain connects TRBV29-1 to TRBJ2-2; a weak D match, TRBD2 (6 bases). The CDR3 consists of 13 residues. Germline CDR1 reads SQVTM; CDR2 reads ANQGSEA. Trimming removed 6 bases at V and 4 bases at J, with 12 bases between. This chain's CDR3 is CSVTGVRTGELFF. CDR3 DNA sequence: TGCAGCGTAACGGGAGTTCGCACCGGGGAGCTGTTTTTT.

The V call is TRBV15, the J call TRBJ2-7; maybe TRBD1 (5 bases). This CDR3 region has 13 residues. V shed 2 bases and J shed 9 bases, with 14 bases lying between them. Germline-derived CDR1 and CDR2 are LNHNV and YYDKDF (reference sequence). The DNA of the CDR3 is TGTGCCACCAGCAGACAGGGCCTCCCCGGGCAGTACTTC. Residues: CATSRQGLPGQYF.

This clone was seen a few times. V is TRBV4-1 and J is TRBJ1-1; D is perhaps TRBD1 (6 bases). Between the trimmed V and J ends, which lost 4 bases and 5 bases, there was a span of 17 bases. CDR3 length: 15 amino acids. Germline CDR1 is MGHRA and CDR2 is YSYEKL. CDR3 residues: CASSLSQGRETEAFF. As DNA, the CDR3 is TGCGCCAGCAGCCTTAGCCAGGGGAGGGAGACTGAAGCTTTCTTT.

This clone has a handful of counts. The chain joins TRBV30 to TRBJ1-2; D possibly corresponds to TRBD1 (5 bases). CDR3 size: 14 residues. Deletions cut 2 bases from V and 0 bases from J, with 10 bases between. The V gene's germline CDR1 is GTSNPN and CDR2 SVGIG (reference sequence). DNA for the CDR3: TGTGCCTGGAGTCGGGACCGAGCTAACTATGGCTACACCTTC. It encodes CAWSRDRANYGYTF.